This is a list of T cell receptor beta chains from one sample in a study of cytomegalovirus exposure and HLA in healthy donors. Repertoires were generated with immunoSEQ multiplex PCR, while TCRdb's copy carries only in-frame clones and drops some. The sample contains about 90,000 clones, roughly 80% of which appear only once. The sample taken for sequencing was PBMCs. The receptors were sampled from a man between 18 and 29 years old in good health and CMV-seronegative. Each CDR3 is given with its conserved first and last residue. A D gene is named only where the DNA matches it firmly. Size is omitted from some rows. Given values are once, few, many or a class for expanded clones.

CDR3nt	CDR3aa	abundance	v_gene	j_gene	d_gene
TGTGCCAGCAGCTTAGCCCCGGGACTAGCGGGAGGGCCCGGGGAGCTGTTTTTT	CASSLAPGLAGGPGELFF	NA	TRBV7-6	TRBJ2-2	TRBD2
TGTGCCAGCGGACACAATCAGCCCCAGCATTTT	CASGHNQPQHF	NA	TRBV6-5	TRBJ1-5	NA
TGTGCCAGCAGAAACAGAGTACGTGTCACAGATACGCAGTATTTT	CASRNRVRVTDTQYF	NA	TRBV27	TRBJ2-3	NA
TGTGCCAGCAGCCCAGGTCCTGGAAACACCATATATTTT	CASSPGPGNTIYF	NA	TRBV7-3	TRBJ1-3	NA
TGCAGCGTTGAGTTGGAGGTAGCCTACGAGCAGTACTTC	CSVELEVAYEQYF	NA	TRBV29-1	TRBJ2-7	NA
TGTGCCAGCAGCGACCTCAGGGTCGACGAGCAGTACTTC	CASSDLRVDEQYF	NA	TRBV9	TRBJ2-7	NA
TGCGCCAGCAGCCAAGAAACCAGGGGAAGCTCTGGAAACACCATATATTTT	CASSQETRGSSGNTIYF	NA	TRBV4-1	TRBJ1-3	NA
TGTGCCAGCAGTTACTTCGGGAATGAAAAACTGTTTTTT	CASSYFGNEKLFF	NA	TRBV6-5	TRBJ1-4	NA
TGTGCCAGTAGAGACGGGGGGAGTAACTATGGCTACACCTTC	CASRDGGSNYGYTF	NA	TRBV19	TRBJ1-2	NA
TGTGCCAGCACCCCGGGACTAGACTACAATGAGCAGTTCTTC	CASTPGLDYNEQFF	NA	TRBV9	TRBJ2-1	TRBD2
TGCGCCAGCAGCCAAGTTCCTTCACAGGGGAATCAGCCCCAGCATTTT	CASSQVPSQGNQPQHF	NA	TRBV4-1	TRBJ1-5	TRBD1
TGTGCCAGCAGCCCACACAGGGGGCCCACTGAAGCTTTCTTT	CASSPHRGPTEAFF	NA	TRBV7-9	TRBJ1-1	TRBD1
TGTGCCAGCAGCTTAGCATCGGGCTACACCTTC	CASSLASGYTF	NA	TRBV7-9	TRBJ1-2	NA
TGTGCCAGCAGCTTGCGTCCGGGGGGGTACAGTGACACTGAAGCTTTCTTT	CASSLRPGGYSDTEAFF	NA	TRBV5-5	TRBJ1-1	NA
TGTGCCAGCAGTGAATGGGCCTACTACACCTTC	CASSEWAYYTF	once	TRBV2	TRBJ1-2	NA
TGTGCCACCCGAAAAACCGGGACAGGGAGTGAAAAACTGTTTTTT	CATRKTGTGSEKLFF	NA	TRBV19	TRBJ1-4	TRBD1
TGCGCCAGCAGCCAAGATCCCGGAGGGGCCCCCAGTGGCTACACCTTC	CASSQDPGGAPSGYTF	NA	TRBV4-3	TRBJ1-2	NA